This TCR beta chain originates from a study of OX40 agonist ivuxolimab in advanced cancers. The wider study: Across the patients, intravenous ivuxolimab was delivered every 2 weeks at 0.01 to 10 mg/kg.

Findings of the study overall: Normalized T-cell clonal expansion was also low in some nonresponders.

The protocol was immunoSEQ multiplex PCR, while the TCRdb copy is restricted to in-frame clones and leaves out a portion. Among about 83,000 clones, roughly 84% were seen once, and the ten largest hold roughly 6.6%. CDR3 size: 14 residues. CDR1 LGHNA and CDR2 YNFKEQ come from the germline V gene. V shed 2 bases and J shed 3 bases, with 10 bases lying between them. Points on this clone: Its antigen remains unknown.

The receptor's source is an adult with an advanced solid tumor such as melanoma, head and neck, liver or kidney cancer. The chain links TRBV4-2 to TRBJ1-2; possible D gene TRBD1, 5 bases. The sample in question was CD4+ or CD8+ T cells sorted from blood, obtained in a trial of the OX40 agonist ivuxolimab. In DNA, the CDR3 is TGTGCCAGCAGCCAACGGGGGGGTGACTATGGCTACACCTTC. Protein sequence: CASSQRGGDYGYTF.